This is a list of T cell receptor beta chains from one sample in a study of cytomegalovirus exposure and HLA in healthy donors. The protocol was immunoSEQ multiplex PCR, while the TCRdb copy is restricted to in-frame clones and leaves out a portion. The table shows more than 95,000 clones, with roughly 85% occurring only once. Sample: PBMCs. Receptor source: a man aged 55-75 years in good health and CMV-seropositive. The CDR3 runs from the conserved cysteine through the conserved F or W. D genes are given only for firm matches. The listing skips clone size in some rows; elsewhere it reads once, few, many or a size class.

d_gene | j_gene | abundance | v_gene | CDR3aa | CDR3nt
TRBD2 | TRBJ2-7 | few | TRBV6-1 | CASSPRMTSGNEQYF | TGTGCCAGCAGTCCCCGGATGACTAGCGGGAACGAGCAGTACTTC
NA | TRBJ2-6 | NA | TRBV2 | CASSEDPGTGANVLTF | TGTGCCAGCAGTGAAGACCCGGGGACTGGGGCCAACGTCCTGACTTTC
NA | TRBJ2-7 | NA | TRBV5-6 | CASSQGSYEQYF | TGTGCCAGCAGCCAGGGCTCCTACGAGCAGTACTTC
NA | TRBJ1-2 | NA | TRBV6-1 | CASSVLQGYTF | TGTGCCAGCAGCGTACTACAAGGCTACACCTTC
TRBD1 | TRBJ1-3 | NA | TRBV27 | CASSISGTGLGNTIYF | TGTGCCAGCAGTATATCCGGGACAGGCCTTGGAAACACCATATATTTT
NA | TRBJ2-5 | NA | TRBV6-5 | CASSDVSGVETQYF | TGTGCCAGCAGCGACGTATCGGGAGTCGAGACCCAGTACTTC
NA | TRBJ1-4 | NA | TRBV5-1 | CASSLGGQTGNEKLFF | TGCGCCAGCAGCTTGGGCGGACAGACTGGTAATGAAAAACTGTTTTTT
NA | TRBJ2-1 | NA | TRBV5-1 | CASTSRLDSYNEQFF | TGCGCCAGCACTTCAAGACTAGACTCCTACAATGAGCAGTTCTTC
TRBD2 | TRBJ2-3 | NA | TRBV5-1 | CASSLAGETQYF | TGCGCCAGCAGCTTAGCGGGGGAAACGCAGTATTTT
NA | TRBJ2-1 | NA | TRBV9 | CASSVVGVNEQFF | TGTGCCAGCAGCGTAGTAGGGGTAAATGAGCAGTTCTTC
NA | TRBJ1-1 | NA | TRBV5-4 | CASSSRGGTTEAFF | TGTGCCAGCAGCTCCCGGGGGGGGACCACTGAAGCTTTCTTT
TRBD1 | TRBJ2-2 | NA | TRBV19 | CASSPGQGEAGELFF | TGTGCCAGTAGTCCGGGACAGGGTGAGGCCGGGGAGCTGTTTTTT
TRBD2 | TRBJ2-7 | many | TRBV15 | CATSRDSGGAYEQYF | TGTGCCACCAGCAGAGATAGCGGGGGGGCCTACGAGCAGTACTTC
NA | TRBJ1-4 | NA | TRBV9 | CASSASPGGLGEKLFF | TGTGCCAGCAGCGCCTCCCCGGGGGGCCTCGGTGAAAAACTGTTTTTT
NA | TRBJ2-5 | NA | TRBV7-6 | CASSLVHLRETQYF | TGTGCCAGCAGCTTAGTCCACCTCCGGGAGACCCAGTACTTC
NA | TRBJ1-6 | NA | TRBV7-9 | CASSPTANSPLHF | TGTGCCAGCAGCCCTACTGCGAATTCACCCCTCCACTTT
TRBD1 | TRBJ1-1 | few | TRBV6-1 | CASSLTGPEAFF | TGTGCCAGCAGCCTGACAGGGCCTGAAGCTTTCTTT
TRBD2 | TRBJ2-1 | NA | TRBV4-3 | CASSQTSGGVNEQFF | TGCGCCAGCAGCCAAACTAGCGGGGGGGTCAATGAGCAGTTCTTC
TRBD1 | TRBJ2-2 | NA | TRBV12-5 | CASGGTGSGELFF | TGTGCTAGTGGAGGGACAGGCTCCGGGGAGCTGTTTTTT
NA | TRBJ1-4 | NA | TRBV23-1 | CASRQGANEKLFF | TGCGCCAGCCGGCAAGGGGCTAATGAAAAACTGTTTTTT
TRBD1 | TRBJ1-2 | NA | TRBV7-9 | CASSRDRGQVYGYTF | TGTGCCAGCAGCCGCGACAGGGGGCAGGTCTATGGCTACACCTTC
NA | TRBJ1-6 | NA | TRBV25-1 | CASSDYRVDSPLHF | TGTGCCAGCAGTGATTACAGGGTGGACTCACCCCTCCACTTT
TRBD1 | TRBJ1-1 | few | TRBV7-2 | CASSLWDSTEAFF | TGTGCCAGCAGCTTATGGGACAGCACTGAAGCTTTCTTT
NA | TRBJ2-5 | NA | TRBV2 | CASIIMGGERETQYF | TGTGCCAGCATCATAATGGGGGGTGAGAGAGAGACCCAGTACTTC
TRBD1 | TRBJ1-3 | NA | TRBV5-1 | CASSLVAGGGNTIYF | TGCGCCAGCAGCTTGGTCGCAGGGGGTGGAAACACCATATATTTT
TRBD1 | TRBJ1-1 | NA | TRBV6-1 | CASSEARGTEAFF | TGTGCCAGCAGTGAAGCCAGGGGGACTGAAGCTTTCTTT
TRBD1 | TRBJ2-7 | NA | TRBV6-4 | CASSESSTGGYEQYF | TGTGCCAGCAGTGAGTCTTCCACAGGGGGCTACGAGCAGTACTTC
NA | TRBJ2-5 | NA | TRBV5-1 | CASSLEGRETQYF | TGCGCCAGCAGCTTGGAGGGGCGGGAGACCCAGTACTTC
NA | TRBJ2-7 | NA | TRBV30 | CAWRPQFRGNYEQYF | TGTGCCTGGAGACCGCAGTTCCGGGGAAACTACGAGCAGTACTTC
NA | TRBJ1-1 | NA | TRBV7-4 | CASSPVQVNTEAFF | TGTGCCAGCAGCCCCGTTCAGGTGAACACTGAAGCTTTCTTT
TRBD1 | TRBJ1-6 | NA | TRBV7-2 | CASSLAGSVVTRTGGYNSPLHF | TGTGCCAGCAGCTTAGCGGGCTCCGTTGTTACCAGGACAGGGGGATATAATTCACCCCTCCACTTT
TRBD1 | TRBJ1-6 | once | TRBV9 | CASSVTGDNSPLHF | TGTGCCAGCAGCGTCACAGGGGATAATTCACCCCTCCACTTT
TRBD1 | TRBJ2-7 | NA | TRBV11-2 | CASSLVGTGVNEQYF | TGTGCCAGCAGCTTAGTCGGGACAGGGGTCAACGAGCAGTACTTC
TRBD1 | TRBJ2-7 | NA | TRBV6-1 | CASSESYRGSEQYF | TGTGCCAGCAGTGAGAGCTACAGGGGGTCCGAGCAGTACTTC
TRBD1 | TRBJ2-6 | once | TRBV14 | CASSPFPGTGLSGANVLTF | TGTGCCAGCAGCCCGTTCCCCGGGACAGGACTCTCTGGGGCCAACGTCCTGACTTTC
TRBD1 | TRBJ2-3 | NA | TRBV5-6 | CASSLRTGIGIDTQYF | TGTGCCAGCAGCTTGAGGACAGGGATTGGAATAGATACGCAGTATTTT
NA | TRBJ1-2 | NA | TRBV5-1 | CASSLEQNYGYTF | TGCGCCAGCAGCTTGGAACAGAACTATGGCTACACCTTC
TRBD2 | TRBJ2-3 | NA | TRBV4-3 | CASSSGGQVDTQYF | TGCGCCAGCAGCTCGGGGGGGCAGGTAGATACGCAGTATTTT
TRBD2 | TRBJ2-1 | NA | TRBV28 | CASSFGGGDEQFF | TGTGCCAGCAGTTTTGGCGGGGGGGATGAGCAGTTCTTC
NA | TRBJ1-2 | NA | TRBV30 | CAWRRGAGSGYGYTF | TGTGCCTGGAGAAGGGGCGCGGGGAGCGGATATGGCTACACCTTC
NA | TRBJ1-1 | NA | TRBV6-5 | CASSYSRGNTEAFF | TGTGCCAGCAGTTACTCGAGAGGGAACACTGAAGCTTTCTTT
TRBD2 | TRBJ2-2 | NA | TRBV5-1 | CASSYGSGGSSGELFF | TGCGCCAGCAGCTACGGAAGCGGGGGGAGTTCCGGGGAGCTGTTTTTT
NA | TRBJ1-3 | NA | TRBV4-1 | CASSQEAGLVGNTIYF | TGCGCCAGCAGCCAAGAGGCAGGGCTGGTAGGAAACACCATATATTTT
NA | TRBJ2-3 | NA | TRBV1 | CTSSRAGGEPSTDTQYF | TGCACCAGCAGCCGCGCGGGGGGCGAACCTAGCACAGATACGCAGTATTTT
NA | TRBJ2-5 | NA | TRBV4-2 | CASSQNPARQETQYF | TGTGCCAGCAGCCAAAACCCGGCCAGGCAAGAGACCCAGTACTTC
NA | TRBJ1-1 | NA | TRBV21-1 | CASSKVEDRGPNTEAFF | TGTGCCAGCAGCAAAGTGGAGGACAGGGGACCGAACACTGAAGCTTTCTTT